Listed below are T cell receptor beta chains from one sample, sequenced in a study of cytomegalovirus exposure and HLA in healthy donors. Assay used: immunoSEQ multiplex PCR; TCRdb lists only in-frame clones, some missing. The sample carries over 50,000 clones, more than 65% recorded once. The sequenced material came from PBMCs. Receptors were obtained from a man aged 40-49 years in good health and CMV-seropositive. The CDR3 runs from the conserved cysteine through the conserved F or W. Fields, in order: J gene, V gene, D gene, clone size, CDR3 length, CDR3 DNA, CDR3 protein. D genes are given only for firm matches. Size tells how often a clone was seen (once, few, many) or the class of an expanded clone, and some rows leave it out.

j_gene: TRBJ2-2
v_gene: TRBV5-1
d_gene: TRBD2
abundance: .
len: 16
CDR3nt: TGCGCCAGCAGCTTGAGGGCTAGCGGCAACACCGGGGAGCTGTTTTTT
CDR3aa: CASSLRASGNTGELFF

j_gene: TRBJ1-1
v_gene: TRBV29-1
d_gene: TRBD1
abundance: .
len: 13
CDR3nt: TGCAGCGCTGGGACAGGGACGGACACTGAAGCTTTCTTT
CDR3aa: CSAGTGTDTEAFF

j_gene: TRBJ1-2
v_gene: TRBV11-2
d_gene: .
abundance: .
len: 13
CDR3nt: TGTGCCAGCAGTACCGGGCAGGACTGGGGCTACACCTTC
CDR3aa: CASSTGQDWGYTF

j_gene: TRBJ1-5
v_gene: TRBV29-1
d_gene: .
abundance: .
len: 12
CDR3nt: TGCAGCGTTGGAGGGAGCAATCAGCCCCAGCATTTT
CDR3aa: CSVGGSNQPQHF

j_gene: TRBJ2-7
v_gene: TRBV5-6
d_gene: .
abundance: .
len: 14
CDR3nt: TGTGCCAGCAGCTTCGGAGGGACAGTACGAACGCAGTACTTC
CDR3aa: CASSFGGTVRTQYF

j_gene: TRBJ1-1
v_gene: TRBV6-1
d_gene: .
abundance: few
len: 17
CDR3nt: TGTGCCAGCAGTGAAGCGTCATCGGGGGGGTGGAACACTGAAGCTTTCTTT
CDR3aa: CASSEASSGGWNTEAFF

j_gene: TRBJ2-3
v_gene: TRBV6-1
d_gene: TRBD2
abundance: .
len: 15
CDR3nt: TGTGCCAGCAGTGGACTAGCGGGGGGCACAGATACGCAGTATTTT
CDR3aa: CASSGLAGGTDTQYF

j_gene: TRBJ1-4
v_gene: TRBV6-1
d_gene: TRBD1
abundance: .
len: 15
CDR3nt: TGTGCCAGCAGTAGCCGGGACAGGGGATTCTGGAAACTGTTTTTT
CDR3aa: CASSSRDRGFWKLFF

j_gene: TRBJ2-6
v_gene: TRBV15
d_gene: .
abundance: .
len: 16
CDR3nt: TGTGCCACCAGCAGAGATCGACAAGTGGGGGCCAACGTCCTGACTTTC
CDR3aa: CATSRDRQVGANVLTF

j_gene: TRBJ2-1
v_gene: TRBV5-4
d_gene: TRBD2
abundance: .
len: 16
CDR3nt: TGTGCCAGCAGCTTGGGGACCAGTAGCGGGGGAAATGAGCAGTTCTTC
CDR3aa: CASSLGTSSGGNEQFF

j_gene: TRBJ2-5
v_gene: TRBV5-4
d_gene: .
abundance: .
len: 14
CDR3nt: TGTGCCAGCAGCTTGGAATTGTACTTGGAGACCCAGTACTTC
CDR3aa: CASSLELYLETQYF

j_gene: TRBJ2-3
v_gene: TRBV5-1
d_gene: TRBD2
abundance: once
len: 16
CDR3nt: TGCGCCAGCGGCGGGGGGGTCCAACCCTCCACAGATACGCAGTATTTT
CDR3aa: CASGGGVQPSTDTQYF

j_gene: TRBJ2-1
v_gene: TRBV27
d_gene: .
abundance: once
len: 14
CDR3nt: TGTGCCAGCAGTCCTCCCGGCAGGGGCAATGAGCAGTTCTTC
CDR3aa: CASSPPGRGNEQFF

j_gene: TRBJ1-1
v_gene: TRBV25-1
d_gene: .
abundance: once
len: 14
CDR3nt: TGTGCCAGCAGTGAAGGTGGGGCTTACACTGAAGCTTTCTTT
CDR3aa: CASSEGGAYTEAFF

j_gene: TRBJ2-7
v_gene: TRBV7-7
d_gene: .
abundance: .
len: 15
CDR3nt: TGTGCTAGCAGCCCCTTAGCTGGGGCGTCCTACGAGCAGTACTTC
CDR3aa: CASSPLAGASYEQYF

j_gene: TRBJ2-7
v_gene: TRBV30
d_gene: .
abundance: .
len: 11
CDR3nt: TGTGCCTGGAGTGTTCTCTACGAGCAGTACTTC
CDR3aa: CAWSVLYEQYF

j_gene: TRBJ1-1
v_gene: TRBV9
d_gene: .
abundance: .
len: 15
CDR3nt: TGTGCCAGCAGCGTAGGAGGGGGGGTTAATACTGAAGCTTTCTTT
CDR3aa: CASSVGGGVNTEAFF

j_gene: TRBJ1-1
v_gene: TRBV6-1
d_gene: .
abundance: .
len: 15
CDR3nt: TGTGCCAGCAGTGAATCCCTTGTCGGGGGTCTGGCTGCTTTCTTT
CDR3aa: CASSESLVGGLAAFF

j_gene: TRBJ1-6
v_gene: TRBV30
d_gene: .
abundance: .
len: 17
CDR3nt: TGTGCCTGGAGTCGCCTTTCCATTGGCGGCTATAATTCACCCCTCCACTTT
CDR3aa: CAWSRLSIGGYNSPLHF

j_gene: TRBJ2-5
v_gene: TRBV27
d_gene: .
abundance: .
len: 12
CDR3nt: TGTGCCAGCAGTTTAACCGGAGAGACCCAGTACTTC
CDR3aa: CASSLTGETQYF

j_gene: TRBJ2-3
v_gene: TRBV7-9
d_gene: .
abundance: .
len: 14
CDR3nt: TGTGCCAGCAGCTCAAAGGGGTCAAGAGATACGCAGTATTTT
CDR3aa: CASSSKGSRDTQYF

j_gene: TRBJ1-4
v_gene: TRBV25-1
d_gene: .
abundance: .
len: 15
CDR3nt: TGTGCCAGCAGTGAATATCTGGGGGGGGATGAAAAACTGTTTTTT
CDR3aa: CASSEYLGGDEKLFF

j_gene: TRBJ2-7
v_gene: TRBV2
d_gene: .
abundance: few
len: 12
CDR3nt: TGTGCCAGCATGAGGGTAGGGGGCGAGCAGTACTTC
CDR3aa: CASMRVGGEQYF

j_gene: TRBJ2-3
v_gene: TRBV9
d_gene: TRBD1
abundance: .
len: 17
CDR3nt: TGTGCCAGCAGCGTCTGGGACAGGGGCATGGGCACAGATACGCAGTATTTT
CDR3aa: CASSVWDRGMGTDTQYF

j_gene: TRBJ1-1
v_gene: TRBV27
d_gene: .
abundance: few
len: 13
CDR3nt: TGTGCCAGCAGTAGCAGGGGTGCGACTGAAGCTTTCTTT
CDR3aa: CASSSRGATEAFF

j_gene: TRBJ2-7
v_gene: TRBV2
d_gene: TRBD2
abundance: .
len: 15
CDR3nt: TGTGCCAGCAGCCCGGGCGGGGGGTTATCCTACGAGCAGTACTTC
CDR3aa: CASSPGGGLSYEQYF

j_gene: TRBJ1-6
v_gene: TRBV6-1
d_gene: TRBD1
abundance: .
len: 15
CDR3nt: TGTGCCAGGGAAACAACAGGGGGCAAGAATTCACCCCTCCACTTT
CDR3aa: CARETTGGKNSPLHF

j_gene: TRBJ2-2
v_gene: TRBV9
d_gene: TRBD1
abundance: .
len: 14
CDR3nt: TGTGCCAGCAGCCCGACAGGGAACCCCGGGGAGCTGTTTTTT
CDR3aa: CASSPTGNPGELFF

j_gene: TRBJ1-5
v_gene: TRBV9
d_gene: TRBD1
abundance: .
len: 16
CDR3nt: TGTGCCAGCAGCCTCGGGACAGGGGGCCCCAATCAGCCCCAGCATTTT
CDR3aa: CASSLGTGGPNQPQHF

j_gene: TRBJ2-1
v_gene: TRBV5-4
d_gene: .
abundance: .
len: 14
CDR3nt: TGTGCCAGCAGCTTGGCTGGGGGGGCCAATGAGCAGTTCTTC
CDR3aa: CASSLAGGANEQFF

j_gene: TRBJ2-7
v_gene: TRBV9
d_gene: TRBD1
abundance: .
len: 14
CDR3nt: TGTGCCAGCAGCGGCGGGACAGGGGGGTTCGAGCAGTACTTC
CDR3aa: CASSGGTGGFEQYF

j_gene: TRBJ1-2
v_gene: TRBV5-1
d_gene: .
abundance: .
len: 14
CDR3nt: TGCGCCAGCAGCTTGGGGGACACCAACTATGGCTACACCTTC
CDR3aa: CASSLGDTNYGYTF

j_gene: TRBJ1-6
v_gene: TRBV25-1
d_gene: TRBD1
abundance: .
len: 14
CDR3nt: TGTGCCAGCAGCGTTACAGGGGGCATTGTGCCCCTCCACTTT
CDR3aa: CASSVTGGIVPLHF

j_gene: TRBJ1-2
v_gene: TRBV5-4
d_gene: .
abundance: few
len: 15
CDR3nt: TGTGCCAGCAGCTTATCAGGCAGAGTTAACTATGGCTACACCTTC
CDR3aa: CASSLSGRVNYGYTF

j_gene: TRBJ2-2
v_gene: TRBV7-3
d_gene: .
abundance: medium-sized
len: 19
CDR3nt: TGTGCCAGCAGCTTAACGTTAAGGGACACCCCCTCACCCACCGGGGAGCTGTTTTTT
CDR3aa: CASSLTLRDTPSPTGELFF

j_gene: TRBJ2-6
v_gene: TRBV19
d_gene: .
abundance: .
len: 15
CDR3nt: TGTGCCAGTAGTTTACCAGGGTACGGGGCCAACGTCCTGACTTTC
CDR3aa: CASSLPGYGANVLTF

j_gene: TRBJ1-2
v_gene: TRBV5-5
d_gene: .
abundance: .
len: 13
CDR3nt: TGTGCCAGCAGCTTGCTGGTTGGCAATGGCTACACCTTC
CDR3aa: CASSLLVGNGYTF

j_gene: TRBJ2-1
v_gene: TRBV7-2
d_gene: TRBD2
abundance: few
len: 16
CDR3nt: TGTGCCAGCAGCTTAGCTTTAGCGGGGGGTGCTAATGAGCAGTTCTTC
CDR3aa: CASSLALAGGANEQFF

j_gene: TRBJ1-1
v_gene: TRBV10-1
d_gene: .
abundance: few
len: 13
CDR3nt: TGCGCCAGCAGTAGGAACAGGAACACTGAAGCTTTCTTT
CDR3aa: CASSRNRNTEAFF

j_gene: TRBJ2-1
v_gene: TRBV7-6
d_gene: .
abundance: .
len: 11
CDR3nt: TGTGCCAGCAGCTTCGGGGGTGAGCAGTTCTTC
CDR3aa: CASSFGGEQFF

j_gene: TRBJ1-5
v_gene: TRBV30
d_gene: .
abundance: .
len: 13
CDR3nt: TGTGCCTGGAGTGGAGGACAGCTTCAGCCCCAGCATTTT
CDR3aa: CAWSGGQLQPQHF

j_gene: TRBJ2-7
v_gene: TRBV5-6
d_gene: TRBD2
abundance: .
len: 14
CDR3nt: TGTGCCAGCAGGAAGCGGGGGGGCCGATACGAGCAGTACTTC
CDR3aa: CASRKRGGRYEQYF

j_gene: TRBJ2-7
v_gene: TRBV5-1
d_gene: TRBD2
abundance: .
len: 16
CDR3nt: TGCGCCAGCAGCTTGGCCGTGGCTAGCGGGGACTACGAGCAGTACTTC
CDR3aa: CASSLAVASGDYEQYF

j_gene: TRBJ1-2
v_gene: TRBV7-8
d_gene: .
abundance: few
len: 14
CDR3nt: TGTGCCAGCAGCTTATCCCCAGGGCACTATGGCTACACCTTC
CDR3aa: CASSLSPGHYGYTF

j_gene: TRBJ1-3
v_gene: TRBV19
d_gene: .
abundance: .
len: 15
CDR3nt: TGTGCCAGTAGTACTACAGTGGAGGCTGGAAACACCATATATTTT
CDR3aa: CASSTTVEAGNTIYF

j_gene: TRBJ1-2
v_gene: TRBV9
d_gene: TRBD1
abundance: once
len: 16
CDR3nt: TGTGCCAGCAGCGTAGGACACCTTGCAGGGGGCGATGGCTACACCTTC
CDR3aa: CASSVGHLAGGDGYTF

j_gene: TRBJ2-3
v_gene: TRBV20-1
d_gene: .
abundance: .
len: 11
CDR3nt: TGCAGTGCTAGGACGCGGGATACGCAGTATTTT
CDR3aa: CSARTRDTQYF

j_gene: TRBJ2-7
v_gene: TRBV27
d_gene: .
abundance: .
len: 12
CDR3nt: TGTGCCAGCGCGGACACCTTCTACGAGCAGTACTTC
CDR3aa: CASADTFYEQYF

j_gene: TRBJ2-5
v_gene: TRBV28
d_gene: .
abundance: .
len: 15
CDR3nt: TGTGCCAGCAGACCCGGGGACATACGCTATGAGGCCCAGTACTTC
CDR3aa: CASRPGDIRYEAQYF

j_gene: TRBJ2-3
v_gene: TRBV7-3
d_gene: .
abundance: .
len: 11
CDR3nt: TGTGCCAGCGGCTATACCGGGGCGCAGTATTTT
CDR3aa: CASGYTGAQYF

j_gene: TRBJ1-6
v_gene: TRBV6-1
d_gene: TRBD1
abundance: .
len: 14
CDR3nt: TGTGCCAGCAGTGATCGGACAGGCGATTCACCCCTCCACTTT
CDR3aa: CASSDRTGDSPLHF

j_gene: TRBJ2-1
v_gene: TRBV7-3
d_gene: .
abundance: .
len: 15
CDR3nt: TGTGCCAGCAGCTTCCAGGGTGCCTCCTACAATGAGCAGTTCTTC
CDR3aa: CASSFQGASYNEQFF

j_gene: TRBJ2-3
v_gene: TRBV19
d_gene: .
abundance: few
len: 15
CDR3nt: TGTGCCAGTAGCGAAACATATATTGGCACAGATACGCAGTATTTT
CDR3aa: CASSETYIGTDTQYF